Listed below are T cell receptor beta chains from one sample, sequenced in a study of HIV-infected patients and healthy controls. TCRdb reanalysed the 5' RACE reads using MiXCR and keeps one entry per CDR3 protein. The sample has about 63,000 distinct CDR3 sequences, roughly a sixth seen once. The sequencing sample was made of CD4+ T cells from blood. The receptors stem from a human donor in good health. Each CDR3 is given with its conserved first and last residue. D genes are given only for firm matches. Not every row has a clone size; where given, it reads once, few, many or a size class.

cdr3_nt cdr3_aa d_call j_call clone_size cdr3_length v_call
TGTGCCAGCGGCCCCGGACACGGGGGCACCGGGGAGCTGTTTTTT CASGPGHGGTGELFF . TRBJ2-2 . 15 TRBV7-9
TGTGCCTGGAATTACAGGGGTTTAACATTGAGCACCGGGGAGCTGTTTTTT CAWNYRGLTLSTGELFF TRBD1 TRBJ2-2 . 17 TRBV30
TGTGCCAGCAGCTTTGGACCTCGACGAGATAATTCACCCCTCCACTTT CASSFGPRRDNSPLHF . TRBJ1-6 few 16 TRBV5-6
TGTGCCAGCAGCCAAGATAGGACAGCTCCGAGACCCGGGGAGCTGTTTTTT CASSQDRTAPRPGELFF . TRBJ2-2 few 17 TRBV4-2
TGTGCCAGCAGCTCGACAGTATTTGAAGCTTTCTTT CASSSTVFEAFF . TRBJ1-1 . 12 TRBV6-2/TRBV6-3
TGTGCCAGCAGCCGAGCGGGGGGCCGGGACGAGCAGTACTTC CASSRAGGRDEQYF TRBD2 TRBJ2-7 . 14 TRBV12-3/TRBV12-4
TGCAGTGCCCGGGACACCACTGGAGGAGGCAATCAGCCCCAGCATTTT CSARDTTGGGNQPQHF . TRBJ1-5 many 16 TRBV20-1
TGTGCCAGCAGTCCCTGGACGGGAACAGAGGAGCAGTACTTC CASSPWTGTEEQYF . TRBJ2-7 . 14 TRBV6-2/TRBV6-3
TGTGCCAGCAGTAGGAAGGCAACTAATGAAAAACTGTTTTTT CASSRKATNEKLFF . TRBJ1-4 few 14 TRBV6-1
TGTGCCAGCAGTGAAGAGGGGTTGGGCAATCAGCCCCAGCATTTT CASSEEGLGNQPQHF . TRBJ1-5 many 15 TRBV2
TGCGCCAGCAGCAAAATTTGGACAGGGTCTACAGATACGCAGTATTTT CASSKIWTGSTDTQYF TRBD1 TRBJ2-3 . 16 TRBV4-1
TGTGCCTGGCACCAGCTCAATGAAGCTTTCTTT CAWHQLNEAFF . TRBJ1-1 . 11 TRBV30
TGCGCCAGCAGCGGAGGCGGGAGGGCAGATACGCAGTATTTT CASSGGGRADTQYF TRBD2 TRBJ2-3 . 14 TRBV5-1
TGTGCCAGCTCACCAGGGGGTAACTACGAGCAGTACTTC CASSPGGNYEQYF . TRBJ2-7 few 13 TRBV18
TGTGCCACCAGTGACGCAGGGGGCCGGAGGACCGGGGAGCTGTTTTTT CATSDAGGRRTGELFF TRBD1 TRBJ2-2 many 16 TRBV24-1
TGTGCCAGCAGCCACACAGGGGAAGGGGAAAAACTGTTTTTT CASSHTGEGEKLFF TRBD1 TRBJ1-4 . 14 TRBV5-4
TGTGCCACCAGCAGATTAGGGGCAGTAGGATCCGAAAACACCATATATTTT CATSRLGAVGSENTIYF . TRBJ1-3 . 17 TRBV15
TGTGCCAGCAGACCCGGACTAGCGGGAGCCTATGAGCAGTTCTTC CASRPGLAGAYEQFF TRBD2 TRBJ2-1 . 15 TRBV6-5
TGTGCCAGCAGCAACAGGGGAGGGGACTACAATGAGCAGTTCTTC CASSNRGGDYNEQFF . TRBJ2-1 few 15 TRBV7-9
TGTGCCAGCAGCGCGCCAGGGACAGGCTATGGCTACACCTTC CASSAPGTGYGYTF TRBD1 TRBJ1-2 few 14 TRBV7-9
TGCAGTACAGGGGGCGACGCCTACTCCTACGAGCAGTACTTC CSTGGDAYSYEQYF TRBD1 TRBJ2-7 few 14 TRBV20-1
TGTGCCAGTAGGAAAAAGCCCGGGACAGGGGGCACGCCCCAGCATTTT CASRKKPGTGGTPQHF TRBD1 TRBJ1-5 . 16 TRBV19
TGTGCCAGCAGCCCTACGACACTGGCGGATACGCAGTATTTT CASSPTTLADTQYF . TRBJ2-3 . 14 TRBV9
TGTGCCAGCAGCTTAGCGGGGGAATATGTTAATAATTCACCCCTCCACTTT CASSLAGEYVNNSPLHF . TRBJ1-6 . 17 TRBV7-2
TGCAGTGCTAGAGCAGGAAGCTCGCTGCAGTTCTTC CSARAGSSLQFF . TRBJ2-1 many 12 TRBV20-1
TGTGCCAGCAGTCAACAGGGTGAGAGGACCGGGGAGCTGTTTTTT CASSQQGERTGELFF . TRBJ2-2 many 15 TRBV6-1
TGTGCCAGCAGCCTAGGGACAGGAGTCCAAGACAACACAGATACGCAGTATTTT CASSLGTGVQDNTDTQYF TRBD1 TRBJ2-3 many 18 TRBV11-2
TGTGCCGCTGGGGGGGTATATAGCAATCAGCCCCAGCATTTT CAAGGVYSNQPQHF . TRBJ1-5 . 14 TRBV30
TGCAGTGCTCCGTCCAGGGGCGTCACAGATACGCAGTATTTT CSAPSRGVTDTQYF . TRBJ2-3 few 14 TRBV20-1
TGTGCCAGCAGCCCGAGGTGGGGCACAGATACGCAGTATTTT CASSPRWGTDTQYF . TRBJ2-3 . 14 TRBV11-1
TGTGCCAGCAGCTTTGGTACAGGACGAACTGAGCCCCAGCATTTT CASSFGTGRTEPQHF . TRBJ1-5 many 15 TRBV13
TGTGCCAGTACGGACGGGGGGGCATATCCCTACAATGAGCAGTTCTTC CASTDGGAYPYNEQFF TRBD2 TRBJ2-1 few 16 TRBV19